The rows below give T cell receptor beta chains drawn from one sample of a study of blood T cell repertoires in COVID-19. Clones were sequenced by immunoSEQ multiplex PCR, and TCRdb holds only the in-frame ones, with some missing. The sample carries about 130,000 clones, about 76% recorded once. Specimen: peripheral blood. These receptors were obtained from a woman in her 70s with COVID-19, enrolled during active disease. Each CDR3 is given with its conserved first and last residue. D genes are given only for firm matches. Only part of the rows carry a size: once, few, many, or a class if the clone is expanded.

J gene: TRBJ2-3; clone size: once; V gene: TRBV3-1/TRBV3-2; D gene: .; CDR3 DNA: TGTGCCAGCAGCCAGAATCAAGGGGGGGTAGATACGCAGTATTTT; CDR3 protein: CASSQNQGGVDTQYF
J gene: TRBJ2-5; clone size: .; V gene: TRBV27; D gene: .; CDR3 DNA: TGTGCCAGCAGTTCCAGGGGCCCCCAAGAGACCCAGTACTTC; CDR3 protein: CASSSRGPQETQYF
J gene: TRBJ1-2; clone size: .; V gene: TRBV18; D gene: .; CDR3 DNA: TGTGCCAGCTCACCTAAAGGGGCAGATGGCTACACCTTC; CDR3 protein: CASSPKGADGYTF
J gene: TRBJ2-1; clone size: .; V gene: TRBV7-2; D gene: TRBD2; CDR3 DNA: TGTGCCAGCAGCTTAGCGGGAACGGGGGGTAGCTACAATGAGCAGTTCTTC; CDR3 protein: CASSLAGTGGSYNEQFF
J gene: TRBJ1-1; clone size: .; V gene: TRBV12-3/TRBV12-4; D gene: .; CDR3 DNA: TGTGCCAGCAGTCTACAGGGTTTCACTGAAGCTTTCTTT; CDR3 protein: CASSLQGFTEAFF
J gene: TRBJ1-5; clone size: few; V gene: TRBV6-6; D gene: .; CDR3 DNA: TGTGCCAGCAGTGGAACTCGGGGAAAGGGCGATCAGCCCCAGCATTTT; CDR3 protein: CASSGTRGKGDQPQHF
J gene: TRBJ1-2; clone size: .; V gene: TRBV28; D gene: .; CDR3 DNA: TGTGCCAGCAGCAGTGACAGGACCAACTATGGCTACACCTTC; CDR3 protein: CASSSDRTNYGYTF
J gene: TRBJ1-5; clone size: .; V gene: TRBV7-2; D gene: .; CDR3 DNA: TGTGCCAGCAGCGTGACAACTAATCAGCCCCAGCATTTT; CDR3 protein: CASSVTTNQPQHF
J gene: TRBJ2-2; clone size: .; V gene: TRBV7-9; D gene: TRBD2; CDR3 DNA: TGTGCCAGCAGCGGTAGCGGGGGGGCCAGCACCGGGGAGCTGTTTTTT; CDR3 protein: CASSGSGGASTGELFF
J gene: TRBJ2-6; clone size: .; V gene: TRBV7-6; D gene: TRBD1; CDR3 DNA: TGTGCCAGCAGCTTATTAAGGGGACAGCCGAAGACTGGGGCCAACGTCCTGACTTTC; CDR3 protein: CASSLLRGQPKTGANVLTF
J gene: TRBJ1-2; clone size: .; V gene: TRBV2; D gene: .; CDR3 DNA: TGTGCCAGCAGTGCATTGGGAGAAACCCATGGCTACACCTTC; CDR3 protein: CASSALGETHGYTF
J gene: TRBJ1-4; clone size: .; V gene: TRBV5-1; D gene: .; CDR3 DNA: TGCGCCAGCAGCATACACAGGGACATGGGTAATGAAAAACTGTTTTTT; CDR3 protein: CASSIHRDMGNEKLFF
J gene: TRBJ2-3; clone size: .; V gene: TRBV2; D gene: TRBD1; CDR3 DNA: TGTGCCAGCAGTCTTAGACAGGGTGGCACAGATACGCAGTATTTT; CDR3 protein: CASSLRQGGTDTQYF
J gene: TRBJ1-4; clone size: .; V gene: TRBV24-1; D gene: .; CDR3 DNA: TGTGCCACCAGTGATTTCACCCCTCTTTCGGTTAATGAAAAACTGTTTTTT; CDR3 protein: CATSDFTPLSVNEKLFF
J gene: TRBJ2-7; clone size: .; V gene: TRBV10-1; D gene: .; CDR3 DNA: TGCGCCCCCCCAGGGGTCGGGCAGGGCCCTCGCGAGCAGTACTTC; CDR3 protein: CAPPGVGQGPREQYF
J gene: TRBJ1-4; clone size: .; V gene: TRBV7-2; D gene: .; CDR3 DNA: TGTGCCAGCAGCTACGGGTCGAGCGAAAAACTGTTTTTT; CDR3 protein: CASSYGSSEKLFF
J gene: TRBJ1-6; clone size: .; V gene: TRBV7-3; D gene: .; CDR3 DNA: TGTGCCAGCAGCCAAAGCGGCAGGTCGCGGTCACCCCTCCACTTT; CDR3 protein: CASSQSGRSRSPLHF
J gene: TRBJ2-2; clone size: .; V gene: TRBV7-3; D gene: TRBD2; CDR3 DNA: TGTGCCAGTAAAAGCGGGGGGAACACCGGGGAGCTGTTTTTT; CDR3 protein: CASKSGGNTGELFF
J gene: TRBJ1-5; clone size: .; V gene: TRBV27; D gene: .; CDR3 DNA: TGTGCCAGCAGTATGGGGGGTCAGCCCCAGCATTTT; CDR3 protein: CASSMGGQPQHF
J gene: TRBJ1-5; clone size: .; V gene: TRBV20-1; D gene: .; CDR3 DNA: TGCAGTGCTAGTACCAGCGGCCCCAGGATCGGTCAGCCCCAGCATTTT; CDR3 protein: CSASTSGPRIGQPQHF
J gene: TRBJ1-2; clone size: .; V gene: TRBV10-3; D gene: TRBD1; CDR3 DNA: TGTGCCATCACCCAGACAGGGATTGGCTACACCTTC; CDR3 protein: CAITQTGIGYTF
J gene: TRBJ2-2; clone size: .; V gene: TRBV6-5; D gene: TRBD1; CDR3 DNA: TGTGCCAGCAGTTACGCGGACAGGGTAACAGCCGGGGAGCTGTTTTTT; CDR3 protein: CASSYADRVTAGELFF
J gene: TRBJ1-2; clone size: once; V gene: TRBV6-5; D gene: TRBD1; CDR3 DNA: TGTGCCAGCAGGGGGACAGGGGAAAGGTATGGCTACACCTTC; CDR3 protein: CASRGTGERYGYTF
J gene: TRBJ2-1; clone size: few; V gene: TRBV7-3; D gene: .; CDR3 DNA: TGTGCCAGCAGCCGTACCGGGATCTACAATGAGCAGTTCTTC; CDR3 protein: CASSRTGIYNEQFF
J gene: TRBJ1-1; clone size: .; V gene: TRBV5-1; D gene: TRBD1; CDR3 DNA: TGCGCCAGCAGCTTCACAGGGGCGACTGAAGCTTTCTTT; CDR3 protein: CASSFTGATEAFF
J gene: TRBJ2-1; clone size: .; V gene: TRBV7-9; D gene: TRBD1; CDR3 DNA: TGTGCCAGTTTTTCTGAACGGGACAGGGTGGGGGAGCAGTTCTTC; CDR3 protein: CASFSERDRVGEQFF
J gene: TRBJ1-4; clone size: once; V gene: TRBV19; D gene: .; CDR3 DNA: TGTGCCAGTACCGAGGTGGCGGGGGCGTTTAAGGAAAAACTGTTTTTT; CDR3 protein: CASTEVAGAFKEKLFF
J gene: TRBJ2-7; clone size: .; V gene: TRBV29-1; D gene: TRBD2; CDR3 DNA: TGCAGCGTTGAAAGGGAGGGCCCCGAGCAGTACTTC; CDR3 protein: CSVEREGPEQYF
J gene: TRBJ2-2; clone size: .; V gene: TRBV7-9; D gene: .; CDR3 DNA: TGTGCCAGCAGCTTAGGAACTGCGAACACCGGGGAGCTGTTTTTT; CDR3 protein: CASSLGTANTGELFF
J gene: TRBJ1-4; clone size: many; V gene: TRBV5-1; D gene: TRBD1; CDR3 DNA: TGCGCCAGCAGCCCGCAAGGACAGGTTAATGAAAAACTGTTTTTT; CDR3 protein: CASSPQGQVNEKLFF
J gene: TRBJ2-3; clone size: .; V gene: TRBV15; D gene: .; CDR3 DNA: TGTGCCACCAGCAGAGGGACAGTTAGCACAGATACGCAGTATTTT; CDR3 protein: CATSRGTVSTDTQYF
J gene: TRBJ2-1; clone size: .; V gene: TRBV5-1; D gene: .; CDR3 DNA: TGCGCCAGCAGCTTGGGACACCTAACCAATGAGCAGTTCTTC; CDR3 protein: CASSLGHLTNEQFF
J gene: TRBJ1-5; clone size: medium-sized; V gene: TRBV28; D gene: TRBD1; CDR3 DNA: TGTGCCAGCAGCCCTCCGGGACAGGGGAGCAATCAGCCCCAGCATTTT; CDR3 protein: CASSPPGQGSNQPQHF
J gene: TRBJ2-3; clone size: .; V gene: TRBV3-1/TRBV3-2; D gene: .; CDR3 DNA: TGTGCCAGCAGCCAAGCGGTGGGGCGTGCAGATACGCAGTATTTT; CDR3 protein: CASSQAVGRADTQYF
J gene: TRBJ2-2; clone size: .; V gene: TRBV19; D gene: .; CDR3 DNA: TGTGCCAGTAGTCCCCGCCACTCAAACACCGGGGAGCTGTTTTTT; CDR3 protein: CASSPRHSNTGELFF
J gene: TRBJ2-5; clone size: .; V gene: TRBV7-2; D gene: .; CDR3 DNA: TGTGCCAGCAGCTTTAGTGAGGGTGAGACCCAGTACTTC; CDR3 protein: CASSFSEGETQYF
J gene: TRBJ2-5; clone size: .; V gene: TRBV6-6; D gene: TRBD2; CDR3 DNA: TGTGCCAGCACCCCCGGAAAGGCGGGGGGTAGGGAGACCCAGTACTTC; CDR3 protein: CASTPGKAGGRETQYF
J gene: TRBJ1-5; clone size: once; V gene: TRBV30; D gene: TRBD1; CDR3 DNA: TGTGCCTGGAGTCAAAACAGGGGAAGTAGCAATCAGCCCCAGCATTTT; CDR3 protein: CAWSQNRGSSNQPQHF
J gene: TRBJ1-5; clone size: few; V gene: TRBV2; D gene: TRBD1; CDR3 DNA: TGTGCCAGCAGTGAGGGAAGGACAGGGAACGGACCCCAGCATTTT; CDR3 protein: CASSEGRTGNGPQHF
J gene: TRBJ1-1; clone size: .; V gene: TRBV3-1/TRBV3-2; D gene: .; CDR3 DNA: TGTGCCAGCAGCCGGACAGCCATGAACACTGAAGCTTTCTTT; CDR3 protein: CASSRTAMNTEAFF
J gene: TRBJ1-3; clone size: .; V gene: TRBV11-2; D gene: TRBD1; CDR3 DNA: TGTGCCAGCAGCGTAGGGGGCGACCCTGGAAACACCATATATTTT; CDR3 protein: CASSVGGDPGNTIYF
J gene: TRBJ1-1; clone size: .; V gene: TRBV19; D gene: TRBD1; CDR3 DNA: TGTGCCAGTAGGGACAGGGGGCGAGGTATGAACACTGAAGCTTTCTTT; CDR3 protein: CASRDRGRGMNTEAFF
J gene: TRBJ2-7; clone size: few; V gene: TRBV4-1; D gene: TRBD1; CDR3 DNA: TGCGCCAGCAGCCAGGGACAGACCTACGAGCAGTACTTC; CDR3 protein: CASSQGQTYEQYF
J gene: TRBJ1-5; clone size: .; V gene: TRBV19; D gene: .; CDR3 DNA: TGTGCCAGTAGTAGCGGGATTGGACAGCCCCAGCATTTT; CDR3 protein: CASSSGIGQPQHF
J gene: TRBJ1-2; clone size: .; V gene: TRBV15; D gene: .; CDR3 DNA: TGTGCCACCAGTAGGGGGGGATCAGGCGGCTACACCTTC; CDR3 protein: CATSRGGSGGYTF
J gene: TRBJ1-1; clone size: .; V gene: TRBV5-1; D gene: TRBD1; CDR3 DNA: TGCGCCAGCAGCTTGGATTGGACAGGGAAAACTGAAGCTTTCTTT; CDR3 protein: CASSLDWTGKTEAFF
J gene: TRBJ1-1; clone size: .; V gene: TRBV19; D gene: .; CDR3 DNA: TGTGCCAGTAGTATAAACAGGAGGGGCACTGAAGCTTTCTTT; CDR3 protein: CASSINRRGTEAFF
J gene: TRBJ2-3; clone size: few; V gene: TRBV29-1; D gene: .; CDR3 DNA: TGCAGCGCCGAAGGGGGGGAAGCAGATACGCAGTATTTT; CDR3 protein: CSAEGGEADTQYF
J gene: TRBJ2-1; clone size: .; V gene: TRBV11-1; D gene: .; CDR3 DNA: TGTGCCAGCAGCTTATCAGGTTGGGAGCAGTTCTTC; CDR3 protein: CASSLSGWEQFF
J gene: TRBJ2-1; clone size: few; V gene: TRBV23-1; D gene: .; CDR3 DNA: TGCGCCAGCCGGTGGGCTCGCGGGACCGACTCCTACAATGAGCAGTTCTTC; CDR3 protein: CASRWARGTDSYNEQFF
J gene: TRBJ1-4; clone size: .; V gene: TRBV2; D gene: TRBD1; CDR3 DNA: TGTGCCAGCAGTGAACTTAGGGGGACAGCCCGTACAACTAATGAAAAACTGTTTTTT; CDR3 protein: CASSELRGTARTTNEKLFF
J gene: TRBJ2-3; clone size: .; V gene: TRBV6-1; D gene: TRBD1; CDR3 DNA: TGTGCCAGCAGTGAACAGGGGGCAGGGATAGCAGATACGCAGTATTTT; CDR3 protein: CASSEQGAGIADTQYF
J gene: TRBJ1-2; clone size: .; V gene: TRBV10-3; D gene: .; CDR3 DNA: TGTGCCATCAGTGAGCCAACAGGGTTAGACTATGGCTACACCTTC; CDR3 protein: CAISEPTGLDYGYTF
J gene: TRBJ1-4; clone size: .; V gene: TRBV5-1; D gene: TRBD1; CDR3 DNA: TGCGCCAGCAGTCCACAGGGGAATGAAAAACTGTTTTTT; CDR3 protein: CASSPQGNEKLFF
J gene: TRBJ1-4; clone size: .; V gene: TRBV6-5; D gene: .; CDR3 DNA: TGTGCCAGCAGGAGCGGGACAACTAATGAAAAACTGTTTTTT; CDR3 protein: CASRSGTTNEKLFF
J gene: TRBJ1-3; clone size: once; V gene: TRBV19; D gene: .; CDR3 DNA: TGTGCCAGTAGGACACCTGGAAACACCATATATTTT; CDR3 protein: CASRTPGNTIYF
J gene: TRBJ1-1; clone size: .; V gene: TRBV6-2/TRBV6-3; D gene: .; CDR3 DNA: TGTGCCAGCAGTTACGGATGGGGAGGGAACACTGAAGCTTTCTTT; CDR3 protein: CASSYGWGGNTEAFF